A selection of T cell receptor beta chains follows, all from one sample in a study of cytomegalovirus exposure and HLA in healthy donors. Clones were sequenced by immunoSEQ multiplex PCR, and TCRdb holds only the in-frame ones, with some missing. This table has 150,000 to 200,000 clones, 80% appearing once. Sequencing input: PBMCs. Receptors were obtained from a human donor in good health. Both conserved end residues are part of each CDR3. A D gene is named only where the DNA matches it firmly. Not all rows give a size; the values are once, few, many and, for expanded clones, a class.

J,D,size,V,DNA,CDR3
TRBJ2-1,TRBD2,-,TRBV7-6,TGTGCCAGCAGCCCAGGGCTAGCGGGGGGGCTCTACAATGAGCAGTTCTTC,CASSPGLAGGLYNEQFF
TRBJ1-3,-,-,TRBV11-2,TGTGCCAGCAGCTTACTGGCGGGAGAGGGAAACACCATATATTTT,CASSLLAGEGNTIYF
TRBJ2-7,-,-,TRBV6-6,TGTGCCAGCAGTTATGGGCAGGTCGAGCAGTACTTC,CASSYGQVEQYF
TRBJ2-3,-,-,TRBV5-6,TGTGCCAGCAGCTTTCGGGTTGGAGATACGCAGTATTTT,CASSFRVGDTQYF
TRBJ2-7,-,few,TRBV11-1,TGTGCCAGCAGCATTCCGGGAACCTACGAGCAGTACTTC,CASSIPGTYEQYF
TRBJ2-5,TRBD1,once,TRBV18,TGTGCCAGCTCACGGGCCTGGGGACAGGAGACCCAGTACTTC,CASSRAWGQETQYF
TRBJ1-3,-,-,TRBV13,TGTGCCAGCAGCTTAAGTACGGGATCCTCTGGAAACACCATATATTTT,CASSLSTGSSGNTIYF
TRBJ1-1,-,few,TRBV5-1,TGCGCCAGCCATGACCGGGGGACGAACACTGAAGCTTTCTTT,CASHDRGTNTEAFF
TRBJ1-2,-,once,TRBV5-6,TGTGCCAGCAGCCTTGGGCAGGTGGGCTACACCTTC,CASSLGQVGYTF
TRBJ2-5,-,-,TRBV7-2,TGTGCCAGCAGCCCACGGAGGGGGGGATACCAAGAGACCCAGTACTTC,CASSPRRGGYQETQYF
TRBJ1-1,-,-,TRBV11-2,TGTGCCAGCAGCTTAGAGAGGAACACTGAAGCTTTCTTT,CASSLERNTEAFF
TRBJ1-1,-,few,TRBV5-4,TGTGCCAGCAGCTTGTTTTCCCTCCCTGAAGCTTTCTTT,CASSLFSLPEAFF
TRBJ2-7,TRBD1,-,TRBV4-2,TGTGCCAGCAGCCATGCGGCACAGGGGGCGATATCCTACGAGCAGTACTTC,CASSHAAQGAISYEQYF
TRBJ1-4,TRBD1,-,TRBV7-9,TGTGCCAGCAGCTCTGGACAGGGACAATCTAAACTGTTTTTT,CASSSGQGQSKLFF
TRBJ1-1,-,once,TRBV7-9,TGTGCCAGCAGCTTAGCACCCAGGGACACTGAAGCTTTCTTT,CASSLAPRDTEAFF
TRBJ2-2,TRBD2,-,TRBV5-6,TGTGCCAGCAGCTCTTTAGCGGGGGGGAACACCGGGGAGCTGTTTTTT,CASSSLAGGNTGELFF
TRBJ1-5,TRBD1,-,TRBV15,TGTGCCACCAGCAGAGGGGACAGGGGTTTTGATCAGCCCCAGCATTTT,CATSRGDRGFDQPQHF
TRBJ2-1,-,few,TRBV4-1,TGCGCCAGCAGCCAAGGTACCAGGGAGGTCTACAATGAGCAGTTCTTC,CASSQGTREVYNEQFF
TRBJ2-5,-,-,TRBV6-1,TGTGCCAGCAGTCTGTACGGGGAGACCCAGTACTTC,CASSLYGETQYF
TRBJ2-2,TRBD2,-,TRBV27,TGTGCCAGCAGTTTGGTAGCGGGGGGTGTCACCGGGGAGCTGTTTTTT,CASSLVAGGVTGELFF
TRBJ2-3,-,few,TRBV7-7,TGTGCCAGCAGCTTAGGAGGGCACGGCACAGATACGCAGTATTTT,CASSLGGHGTDTQYF
TRBJ2-1,-,-,TRBV5-1,TGCGCCAGCAGCCTAGACCAGTACAATGAGCAGTTCTTC,CASSLDQYNEQFF
TRBJ2-3,-,-,TRBV14,TGTGCCAGCAGCCAAGCGAGGGATCAGTATTTT,CASSQARDQYF
TRBJ1-1,-,once,TRBV2,TGTGCCAGCGCTTTAGGGGGGGTTCTGAACACTGAAGCTTTCTTT,CASALGGVLNTEAFF
TRBJ2-2,-,-,TRBV7-9,TGTGCCAGCACCGTGGCTGCCGGGGAGCTGTTTTTT,CASTVAAGELFF
TRBJ2-7,-,-,TRBV6-5,TGTGCCAGCAGTTCCGGGAGCCCCGAGCAGTACTTC,CASSSGSPEQYF
TRBJ2-2,-,-,TRBV10-3,TGTGCCATCAGTGGTCCACAGGTATCCACCGGGGAGCTGTTTTTT,CAISGPQVSTGELFF
TRBJ2-7,-,-,TRBV9,TGTGCCAGCAGCGTAAGTTATTCTAGAGAAGCGTGGCGGGTTAACTCCTACGAGCAGTACTTC,CASSVSYSREAWRVNSYEQYF
TRBJ2-7,-,-,TRBV4-3,TGCGCCAGCAGCCAAGAGTTGTCCGGGTCCTACGAGCAGTACTTC,CASSQELSGSYEQYF
TRBJ2-2,TRBD2,-,TRBV11-2,TGTGCCAGCAGGAGGATTGCGGGGGGGCCGGGCACCGGGGAGCTGTTTTTT,CASRRIAGGPGTGELFF
TRBJ1-1,-,-,TRBV7-8,TGTGCCAGCAGCTTAGGCGGGGTATACACTGAAGCTTTCTTT,CASSLGGVYTEAFF
TRBJ1-2,TRBD1,-,TRBV6-6,TGTGCCAGCAGAGGGGGCGGAGGCTACACCTTC,CASRGGGGYTF
TRBJ2-7,TRBD1,-,TRBV2,TGTGCCAGCATTTGGGACAGCAGCTCCTACGAGCAGTACTTC,CASIWDSSSYEQYF
TRBJ2-2,-,-,TRBV7-8,TGTGCCAGCAGCAGCCCTATTTACACCGGGGAGCTGTTTTTT,CASSSPIYTGELFF
TRBJ1-5,-,-,TRBV6-6,TGTGCCAGCGAGGGGGACAGCAATCAGCCCCAGCATTTT,CASEGDSNQPQHF
TRBJ1-1,TRBD1,once,TRBV14,TGTGCCAGCAGCCTCCACAGGGGGGGGACCACTGAAGCTTTCTTT,CASSLHRGGTTEAFF
TRBJ1-1,-,-,TRBV6-6,TGTGCCAGCAGCCTACTGGACACTGAAGCTTTCTTT,CASSLLDTEAFF
TRBJ2-2,-,-,TRBV13,TGTGCCAGCAGCTTAACTCCCAGGGCCGGGGAGCTGTTTTTT,CASSLTPRAGELFF
TRBJ2-5,-,-,TRBV9,TGTGCCAGCAGCGTTCCGGGACTTCGGGAGACCCAGTACTTC,CASSVPGLRETQYF
TRBJ1-4,-,-,TRBV10-3,TGTGCCATCAGTGACGAGGGCGAAAGCGAAAAACTGTTTTTT,CAISDEGESEKLFF
TRBJ2-7,TRBD2,-,TRBV7-2,TGTGCCAGCACCGAGTTCGGGCTAGCGGGGTCCGAGCAGTACTTC,CASTEFGLAGSEQYF
TRBJ1-4,TRBD1,-,TRBV29-1,TGCAGCGTTTCCACAGGGGGCGTGGGTGAAAAACTGTTTTTT,CSVSTGGVGEKLFF
TRBJ2-1,TRBD2,-,TRBV19,TGTGCCAGTAAGGTAGCGGGGGGCTACAATGAGCAGTTCTTC,CASKVAGGYNEQFF
TRBJ2-7,TRBD1,-,TRBV5-4,TGTGCCAGCAGCTTCCGGGACAGGGGGCGCGAGCAGTACTTC,CASSFRDRGREQYF
TRBJ1-1,TRBD1,-,TRBV5-1,TGCGCCAGCAGCTTGAACGACAGGGGGAACACTGAAGCTTTCTTT,CASSLNDRGNTEAFF
TRBJ2-1,TRBD2,-,TRBV23-1,TGCGCCAGCAGTCAATCAGGGGCGGGGGGGCGCGATGAGCAGTTCTTC,CASSQSGAGGRDEQFF
TRBJ1-2,TRBD1,-,TRBV14,TGTGCCAGCAGCCAAGTCCGCTGGGACAGCCCACATGGCTACACCTTC,CASSQVRWDSPHGYTF
TRBJ1-2,TRBD1,-,TRBV19,TGTGCCAGTAGTAGGCAACAGGGGGGGGGCTATGGCTACACCTTC,CASSRQQGGGYGYTF
TRBJ1-2,-,-,TRBV4-2,TGTGCCAGCAGCCAATACAAGGACGGCAGGGATGGCTACACCTTC,CASSQYKDGRDGYTF
TRBJ1-2,TRBD1,few,TRBV5-1,TGCGCCAGCAGCTTGGGGGGACAGGATCAGAGGCACTATGGCTACACCTTC,CASSLGGQDQRHYGYTF
TRBJ2-1,TRBD2,few,TRBV10-3,TGTGCCATGGCGGAGCGGGGGGGCGTTGAGCAGTTCTTC,CAMAERGGVEQFF